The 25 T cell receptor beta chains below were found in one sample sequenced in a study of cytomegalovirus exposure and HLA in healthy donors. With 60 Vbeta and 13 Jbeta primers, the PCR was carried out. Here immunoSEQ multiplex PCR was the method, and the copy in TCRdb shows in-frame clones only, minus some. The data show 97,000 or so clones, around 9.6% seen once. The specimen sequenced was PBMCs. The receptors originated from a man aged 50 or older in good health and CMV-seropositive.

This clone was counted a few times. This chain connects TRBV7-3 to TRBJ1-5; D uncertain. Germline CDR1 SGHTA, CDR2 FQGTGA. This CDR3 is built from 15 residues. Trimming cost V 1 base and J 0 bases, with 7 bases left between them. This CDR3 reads CASSLNPGSNQPQHF. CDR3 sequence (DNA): TGTGCCAGCAGCTTAAATCCGGGTAGCAATCAGCCCCAGCATTTT.

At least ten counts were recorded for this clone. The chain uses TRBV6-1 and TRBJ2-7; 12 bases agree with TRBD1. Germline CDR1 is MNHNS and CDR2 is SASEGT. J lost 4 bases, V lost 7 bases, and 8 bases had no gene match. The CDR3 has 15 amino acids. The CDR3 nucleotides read TGTGCCAGCACGGGCCGGGGACAGGGGGCATACGAGCAGTACTTC. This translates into CASTGRGQGAYEQYF.

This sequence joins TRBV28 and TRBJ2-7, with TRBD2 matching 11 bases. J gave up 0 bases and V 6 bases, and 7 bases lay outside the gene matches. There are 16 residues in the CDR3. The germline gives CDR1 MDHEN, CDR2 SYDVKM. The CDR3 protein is CASSPGLAELSYEQYF. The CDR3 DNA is TGTGCCAGCAGCCCGGGACTAGCGGAACTCTCCTACGAGCAGTACTTC.

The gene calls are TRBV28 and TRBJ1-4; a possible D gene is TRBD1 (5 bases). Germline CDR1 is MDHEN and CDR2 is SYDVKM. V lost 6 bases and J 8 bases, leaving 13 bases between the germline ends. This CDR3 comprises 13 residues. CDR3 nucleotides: TGTGCCAGCAGATGGGGGGTTCGGGAAAAACTGTTTTTT. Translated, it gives CASRWGVREKLFF.

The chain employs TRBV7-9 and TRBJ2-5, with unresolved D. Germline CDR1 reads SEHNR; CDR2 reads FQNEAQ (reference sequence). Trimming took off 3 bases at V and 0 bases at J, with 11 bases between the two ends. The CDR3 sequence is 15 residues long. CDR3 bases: TGTGCCAGCAGCTTCGCACAGATTTACCAAGAGACCCAGTACTTC. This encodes CASSFAQIYQETQYF.

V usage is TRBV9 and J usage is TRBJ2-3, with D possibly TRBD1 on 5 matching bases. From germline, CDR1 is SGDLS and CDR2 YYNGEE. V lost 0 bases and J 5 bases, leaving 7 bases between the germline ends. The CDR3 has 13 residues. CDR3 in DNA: TGTGCCAGCAGCGTAGCTGACAGAGATACGCAGTATTTT. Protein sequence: CASSVADRDTQYF.

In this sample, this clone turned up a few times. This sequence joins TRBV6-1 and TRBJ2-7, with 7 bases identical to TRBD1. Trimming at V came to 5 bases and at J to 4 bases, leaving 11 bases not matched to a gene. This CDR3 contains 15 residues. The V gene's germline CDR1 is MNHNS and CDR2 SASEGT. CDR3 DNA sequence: TGTGCCAGCAGTTCCCCCGGGACAGCGAGTTACGAGCAGTACTTC. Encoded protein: CASSSPGTASYEQYF.

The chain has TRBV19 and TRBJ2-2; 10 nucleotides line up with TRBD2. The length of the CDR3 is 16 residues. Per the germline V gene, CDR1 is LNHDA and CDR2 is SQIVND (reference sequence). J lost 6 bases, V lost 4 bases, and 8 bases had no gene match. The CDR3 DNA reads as TGTGCCAGTAGTAAAGCTAGCGGGAGATCTTCCGGGGAGCTGTTTTTT. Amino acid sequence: CASSKASGRSSGELFF. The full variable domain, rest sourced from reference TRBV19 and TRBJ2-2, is DGGITQSPKYLFRKEGQNVTLSCEQNLNHDAMYWYRQDPGQGLRLIYYSQIVNDFQKGDIAEGYSVSREKKESFPLTVTSAQKNPTAFYLCASSKASGRSSGELFFGEGSRLTVL.

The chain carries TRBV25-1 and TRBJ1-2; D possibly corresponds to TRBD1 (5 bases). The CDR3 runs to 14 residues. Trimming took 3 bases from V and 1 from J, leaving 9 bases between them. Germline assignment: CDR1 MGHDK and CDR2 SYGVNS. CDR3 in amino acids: CASSEGGRNYGYTF. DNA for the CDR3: TGTGCCAGCAGTGAGGGGGGTCGTAACTATGGCTACACCTTC.

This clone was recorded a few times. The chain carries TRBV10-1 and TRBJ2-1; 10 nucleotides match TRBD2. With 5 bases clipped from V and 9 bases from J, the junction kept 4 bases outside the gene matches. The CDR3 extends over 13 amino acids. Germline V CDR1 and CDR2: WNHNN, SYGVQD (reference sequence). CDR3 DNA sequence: TGCGCCAGCAGTAAGCGGGAGGGCCGTGAGCAGTTCTTC. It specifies CASSKREGREQFF.

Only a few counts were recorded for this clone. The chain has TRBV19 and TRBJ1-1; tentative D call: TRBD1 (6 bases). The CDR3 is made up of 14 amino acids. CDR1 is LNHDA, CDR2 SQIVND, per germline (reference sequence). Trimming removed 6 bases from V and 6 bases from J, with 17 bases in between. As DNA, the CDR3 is TGTGCCAGTAGATCCGAGGGCAGGGGCGCTGAAGCTTTCTTT. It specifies CASRSEGRGAEAFF.

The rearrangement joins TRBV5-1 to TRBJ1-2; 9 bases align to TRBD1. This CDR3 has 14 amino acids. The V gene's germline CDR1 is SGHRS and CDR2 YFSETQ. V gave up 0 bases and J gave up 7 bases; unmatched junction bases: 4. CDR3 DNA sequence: TGCGCCAGCAGCTTGGCAGGACAGGGGTCTGGCTACACCTTC. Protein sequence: CASSLAGQGSGYTF.

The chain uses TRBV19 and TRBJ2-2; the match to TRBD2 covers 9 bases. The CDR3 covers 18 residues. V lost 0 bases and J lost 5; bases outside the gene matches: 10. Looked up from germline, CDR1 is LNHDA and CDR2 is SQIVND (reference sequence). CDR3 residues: CASSIDLVSGSRTGELFF. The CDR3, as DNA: TGTGCCAGTAGTATAGATCTTGTTAGCGGGAGCCGAACCGGGGAGCTGTTTTTT.

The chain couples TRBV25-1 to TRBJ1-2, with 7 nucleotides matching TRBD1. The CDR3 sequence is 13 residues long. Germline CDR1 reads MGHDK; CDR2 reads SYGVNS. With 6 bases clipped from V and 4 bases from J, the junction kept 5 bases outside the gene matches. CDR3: CASSRDRGYGYTF. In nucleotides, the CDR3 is TGTGCCAGCAGCCGGGACAGAGGCTATGGCTACACCTTC.

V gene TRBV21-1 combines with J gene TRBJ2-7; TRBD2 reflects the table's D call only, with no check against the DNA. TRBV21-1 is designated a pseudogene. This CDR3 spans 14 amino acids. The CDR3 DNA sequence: TGTGCCAGCAGCAAGGCTCCGGGATCCTACGAGCAGTACTTC. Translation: CASSKAPGSYEQYF.

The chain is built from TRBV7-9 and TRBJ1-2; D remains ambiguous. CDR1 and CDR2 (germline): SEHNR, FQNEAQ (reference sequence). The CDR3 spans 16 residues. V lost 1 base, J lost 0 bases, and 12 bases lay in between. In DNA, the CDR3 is TGTGCCAGCAGCTTAGTTGGTGACACAGCTAACTATGGCTACACCTTC. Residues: CASSLVGDTANYGYTF.

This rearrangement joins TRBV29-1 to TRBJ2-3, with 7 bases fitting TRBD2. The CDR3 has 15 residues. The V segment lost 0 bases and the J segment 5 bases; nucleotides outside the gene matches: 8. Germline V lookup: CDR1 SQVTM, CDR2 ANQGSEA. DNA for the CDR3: TGCAGCGTTGAAGATTACAGGACTAGGATAGATACGCAGTATTTT. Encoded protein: CSVEDYRTRIDTQYF.

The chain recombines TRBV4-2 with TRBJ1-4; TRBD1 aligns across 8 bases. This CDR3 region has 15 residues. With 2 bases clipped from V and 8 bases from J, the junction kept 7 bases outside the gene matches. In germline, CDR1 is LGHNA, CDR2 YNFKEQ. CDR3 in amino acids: CASSQRTGFGEKLFF. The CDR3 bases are TGTGCCAGCAGCCAACGGACAGGGTTTGGAGAAAAACTGTTTTTT.

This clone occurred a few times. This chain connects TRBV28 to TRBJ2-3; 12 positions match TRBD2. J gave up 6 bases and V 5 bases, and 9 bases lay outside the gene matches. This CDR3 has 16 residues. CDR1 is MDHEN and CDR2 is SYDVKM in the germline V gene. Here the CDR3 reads CASSIRTSGIGDTQYF. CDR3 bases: TGTGCCAGCAGTATCCGGACTAGCGGGATTGGTGATACGCAGTATTTT.

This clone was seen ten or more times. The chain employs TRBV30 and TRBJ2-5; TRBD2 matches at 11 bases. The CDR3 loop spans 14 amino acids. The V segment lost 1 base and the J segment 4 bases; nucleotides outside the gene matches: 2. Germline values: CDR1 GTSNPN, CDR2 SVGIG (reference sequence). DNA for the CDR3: TGTGCCTGGAGTGAGGGACTAGCGGCAGAGACCCAGTACTTC. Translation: CAWSEGLAAETQYF.

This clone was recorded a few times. In DNA form, the CDR3 reads TGTGCCAGCAGTCTCACCCAGACAGGGCCCTACGAGCAGTACTTC. Translating gives CASSLTQTGPYEQYF. The rearrangement links TRBV27 to TRBJ2-7; 7 nucleotides agree with TRBD1. The CDR3 is 15 amino acids. Germline assignment: CDR1 MNHEY and CDR2 SMNVEV (reference sequence). V lost 5 bases, J lost 2 bases, and 9 bases stayed unmatched.

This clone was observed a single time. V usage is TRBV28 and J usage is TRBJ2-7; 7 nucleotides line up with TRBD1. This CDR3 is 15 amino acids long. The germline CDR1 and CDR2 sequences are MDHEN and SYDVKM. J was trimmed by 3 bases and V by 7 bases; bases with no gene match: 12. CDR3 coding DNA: TGTGCCAGCACCCCGCCGGGGACAGTATTCTACGAGCAGTACTTC. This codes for CASTPPGTVFYEQYF.

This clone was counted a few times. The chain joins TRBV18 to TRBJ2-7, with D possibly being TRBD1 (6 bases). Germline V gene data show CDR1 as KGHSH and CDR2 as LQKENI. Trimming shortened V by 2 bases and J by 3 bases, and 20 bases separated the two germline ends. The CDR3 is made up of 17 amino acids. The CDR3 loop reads CASSPSPTGSANYEQYF. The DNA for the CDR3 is TGTGCCAGCTCACCATCTCCCACAGGGAGCGCAAACTACGAGCAGTACTTC.

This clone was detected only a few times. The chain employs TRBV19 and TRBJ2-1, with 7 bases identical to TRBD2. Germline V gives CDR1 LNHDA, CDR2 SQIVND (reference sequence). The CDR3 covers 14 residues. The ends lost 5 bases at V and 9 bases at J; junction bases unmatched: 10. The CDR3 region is CASSSGRGNGEQFF. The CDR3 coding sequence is TGTGCCAGTAGTTCTGGGCGGGGGAACGGTGAGCAGTTCTTC. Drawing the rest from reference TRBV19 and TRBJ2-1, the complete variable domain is DGGITQSPKYLFRKEGQNVTLSCEQNLNHDAMYWYRQDPGQGLRLIYYSQIVNDFQKGDIAEGYSVSREKKESFPLTVTSAQKNPTAFYLCASSSGRGNGEQFFGPGTRLTVL.

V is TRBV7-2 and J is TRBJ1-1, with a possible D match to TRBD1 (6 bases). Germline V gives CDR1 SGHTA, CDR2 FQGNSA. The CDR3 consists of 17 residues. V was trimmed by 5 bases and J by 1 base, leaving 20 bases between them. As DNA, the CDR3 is TGTGCCAGCAGCCCCCCTTGGGGGGGGCAGCGGAACACTGAAGCTTTCTTT. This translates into CASSPPWGGQRNTEAFF.